This T cell receptor beta chain was profiled in a study of T-cell reconstitution after alpha-beta-depleted transplantation in children. As for this clonotype: Its antigen remains unknown.

Findings and limits, study-wide: Roughly two months post-transplant, alpha-beta T cells reportedly originated from several hundred graft clones that had expanded.

The TCRbeta library was prepared with unique molecular identifiers. Each CDR3 protein gets one entry after TCRdb re-called the PCR reads with MiXCR. The data show 500,000 to 750,000 distinct CDR3 sequences, 13% seen once. This TCR was recovered from a male patient younger than 18 who had a stem cell transplant for acute myeloid leukemia, so the T cells may come from the graft donor. The sequencing used PBMCs, mostly from graft donor cells, collected 360 days after TCRalphabeta/CD19-depleted stem cell transplant.

CDR3 nucleotides: TGTGCCAGCAGCCACGACAGACTGAATACCTACGAGCAGTACTTC. Amino acids: CASSHDRLNTYEQYF. The chain joins TRBV4-2 to TRBJ2-7, with D tentatively TRBD1 (5 bases). Trimming cost V 3 bases and J 2 bases, with 14 bases left between them. The CDR3 spans 15 residues. Germline V gene data show CDR1 as LGHNA and CDR2 as YNFKEQ.